The source of this TCR beta chain is a study of CD8 T cells in ankylosing spondylitis. Study-level results: Disease-linked clones bore a CD8+ phenotype, appearing relatively rarely in peripheral blood. Reported data indicate significant enrichment of disease-linked clones within matched ankylosing spondylitis synovial fluid.

Note on this clonotype: Its matching antigen is unknown.

The CDR3 consists of 15 residues. V was trimmed by 0 bases and J by 3 bases, leaving 11 bases between them. CDR1 is MGHRA and CDR2 is YSYEKL in the germline V gene. TCRdb re-called the 5' RACE reads through MiXCR, storing one row per CDR3 protein. Seen here are about 160,000 distinct CDR3 sequences, around 45% observed once, and the top ten hold 15%. Sequencing was performed on synovial fluid, either unsorted or a sorted T cell fraction (not recorded which). This receptor was taken from a male donor with ankylosing spondylitis. The rearrangement joins TRBV4-1 to TRBJ1-1; D perhaps matches TRBD1 (6 bases). CDR3: CASSQEGQIYTEAFF. DNA for the CDR3: TGCGCCAGCAGCCAAGAAGGACAGATATACACTGAAGCTTTCTTT.